Listed below are T cell receptor beta chains from one sample, sequenced in a study of regulatory T cells in long-lasting Graves disease. One entry per CDR3 protein results from TCRdb running MiXCR on the multiplex PCR reads. The data show approximately 470,000 distinct CDR3 sequences, around 20% seen once. The specimen was peripheral blood mononuclear cells (PBMCs), collected when the disease was refractory, from a patient treated with antithyroid drugs. The receptors were gathered from a female donor with Graves disease. Each CDR3 is given with its conserved first and last residue. A D gene is named only where the DNA matches it firmly. Clone size appears in some rows only: once, few, many, or a class for an expanded clone.

NA many TRBJ1-4 TRBV5-5 TGTGCCAGCAGCCAGAAAGATGAAAAACTGTTTTTT CASSQKDEKLFF
NA few TRBJ1-2 TRBV24-1 TGTGCCACCACTCCCACCCGTGGGGGCTACACCTTC CATTPTRGGYTF
TRBD2 few TRBJ2-5 TRBV6-1 TGTGCCAGCACGGATTCCGGGACTAGCGGGAGATCCCCCCAAGGCACCCAGTACTTC CASTDSGTSGRSPQGTQYF
TRBD2 many TRBJ2-7 TRBV2 TGTGCCAGCAGTGAACTAGCGGTAATGTCCTACGAGCAGTACTTC CASSELAVMSYEQYF
NA NA TRBJ2-7 TRBV7-8 TGTGCCAGCAGCTTTAGGGCAGGGTCGGACGAGCAGTACTTC CASSFRAGSDEQYF
NA many TRBJ1-5 TRBV6-1 TGTGCCAGCAGTGATAACAGGGTAAATCAGCCCCAGCATTTT CASSDNRVNQPQHF
NA many TRBJ1-5 TRBV24-1 TGTGCCACCAGTGATCTCGGGGAGTTTGGTCAGCCCCAGCATTTT CATSDLGEFGQPQHF
NA many TRBJ2-7 TRBV28 TGTGCCAGCAGCCAAGGGGGACATTCTGACGACGAGCAGTACTTC CASSQGGHSDDEQYF
NA few TRBJ2-7 TRBV15 TGTGCCACCAGCAGAGATCTAGGCCCCTACGAGCAGTACTTC CATSRDLGPYEQYF
TRBD1 many TRBJ2-5 TRBV28 TGTGCCAGCAGGGGACAGGCGGCTGGAGAGACCCAGTACTTC CASRGQAAGETQYF
TRBD2 few TRBJ2-5 TRBV4-2 TGTGCCAGCAGCCAAAGACTAGCGGGAGAAGAAGAGACCCAGTACTTC CASSQRLAGEEETQYF
TRBD1 few TRBJ2-7 TRBV14 TGTGCCAGCAGCCAAGTACCAGGGGGCCGGTACGAGCAGTACTTC CASSQVPGGRYEQYF
NA NA TRBJ2-7 TRBV4-1 TGCGCCAGCAGCCAACTTCCACGGGGTTCCTACGAGCAGTACTTC CASSQLPRGSYEQYF
NA few TRBJ2-5 TRBV6-1 TGTGCCAGCAGCCAAAGACCCGATGGGAAGACCCAGTACTTC CASSQRPDGKTQYF
NA NA TRBJ1-4 TRBV7-4 TGTGCCAGCAGCTTTGGAGGTCCTAATGAAAAACTGCTTTTT CASSFGGPNEKLLF
NA few TRBJ1-5 TRBV19 TGTGCCAGTAGTATTTGGGGTAATGATCAGCCCCAGCATTTT CASSIWGNDQPQHF
TRBD1 NA TRBJ1-1 TRBV30 TGTGCCGGGGACAGGGGGACGAACACTGAAGCTTTCTTT CAGDRGTNTEAFF
TRBD2 NA TRBJ2-7 TRBV15 TGTGCCACCAGCAGATCGGGGGGGTACGAGCAGTACTTC CATSRSGGYEQYF
NA many TRBJ1-5 TRBV27 TGTGCCAGCAGTCCCCCAAGGGGGCCCCAGCATTTT CASSPPRGPQHF
NA NA TRBJ2-7 TRBV4-1 TGCGCCAGCAGCCATATACAGGCGCGGGAGCAGTACTTC CASSHIQAREQYF
NA few TRBJ2-3 TRBV7-2 TGTGCCAGCAGCTTAACGGATTTCACAGATACGCAGTATTTT CASSLTDFTDTQYF
NA NA TRBJ2-2 TRBV5-1 TGCGCCAGCAGCTTGGAAGTGGACACCGGGGAGCTGTTTTTT CASSLEVDTGELFF
TRBD2 NA TRBJ2-5 TRBV20-1 TGCAGTGCTAGAGATAGCGGGAGGGCCTTGGAGACCCAGTACTTC CSARDSGRALETQYF
NA few TRBJ1-2 TRBV3-1 TGTGCCAGCAGCCAAGATGGGGGGGCGCCCGATGGCTACACCTTC CASSQDGGAPDGYTF
NA NA TRBJ2-5 TRBV7-9 TGTGCCAGCAGCTTACTGGTCATGGCCAGGGAGGAGACCCAGTACTTC CASSLLVMAREETQYF
NA NA TRBJ2-7 TRBV27 TGTGCCAGCAGTTTATCGATACAGAGAACCTACGAGCAGTACTTC CASSLSIQRTYEQYF